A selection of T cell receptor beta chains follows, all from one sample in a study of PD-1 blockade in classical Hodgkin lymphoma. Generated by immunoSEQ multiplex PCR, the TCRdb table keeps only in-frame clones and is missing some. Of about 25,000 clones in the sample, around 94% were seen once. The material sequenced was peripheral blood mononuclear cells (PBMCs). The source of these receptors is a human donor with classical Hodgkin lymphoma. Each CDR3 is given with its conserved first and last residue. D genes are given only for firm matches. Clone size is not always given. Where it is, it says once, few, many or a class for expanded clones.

CASSFGRTDTQYF TGCGCCAGCAGCTTCGGGCGCACAGATACGCAGTATTTT - TRBJ2-3 TRBV5-1 -
CASSVGVLGYEQYF TGCGCCAGCAGTGTCGGGGTACTAGGATACGAGCAGTACTTC - TRBJ2-7 TRBV10-2 -
CASSLISRLSSYNEQFF TGTGCCAGCAGCTTAATTTCGCGGTTGAGCTCCTACAATGAGCAGTTCTTC - TRBJ2-1 TRBV7-8 -
CAWSPLLGGGGYGYTF TGTGCCTGGAGTCCCCTCCTCGGGGGAGGTGGCTATGGCTACACCTTC - TRBJ1-2 TRBV30 -
CASSPHGLNTEAFF TGTGCCAGCAGCCCCCATGGGTTAAACACTGAAGCTTTCTTT - TRBJ1-1 TRBV9 -
CASSLVSGDTDTQYF TGTGCCAGCAGCCTAGTTAGCGGGGACACAGATACGCAGTATTTT - TRBJ2-3 TRBV11-1 TRBD2
CASRARGPGNTIYF TGTGCCAGCAGGGCGAGGGGCCCTGGAAACACCATATATTTT - TRBJ1-3 TRBV7-8 -
CASSGPLADSYNEQFF TGTGCCAGCAGCGGACCTCTAGCGGACTCCTACAATGAGCAGTTCTTC - TRBJ2-1 TRBV11-2 TRBD2
CASERGRTEAFF TGTGCCTCAGAGCGGGGGAGGACTGAAGCTTTCTTT - TRBJ1-1 TRBV30 -
CSGGFYNEQFF TGCAGCGGAGGATTCTACAATGAGCAGTTCTTC - TRBJ2-1 TRBV29-1 -
CASSLETSGRLGEQFF TGTGCCAGCAGCTTAGAGACTAGCGGGAGACTTGGTGAGCAGTTCTTC - TRBJ2-1 TRBV11-3 TRBD2
CASSSLLSLTGDQHF TGTGCCAGCAGCTCCTTGTTGTCCCTCACAGGGGACCAGCATTTT - TRBJ1-5 TRBV7-8 TRBD1
CASSLVRGREKLFF TGTGCCAGCAGCTTAGTCAGAGGCCGTGAAAAACTGTTTTTT - TRBJ1-4 TRBV7-9 -
CASSYPRDSSGNTIYF TGTGCCAGCAGCTACCCGCGGGACAGCTCTGGAAACACCATATATTTT - TRBJ1-3 TRBV7-9 TRBD1
CASRNQATFF TGTGCCAGCAGGAACCAGGCGACGTTCTTC - TRBJ2-1 TRBV6-1 -
CASFRGRAFF TGTGCCAGCTTCAGGGGGAGAGCTTTCTTT - TRBJ1-1 TRBV19 TRBD1
CASSKGQGARGANVLTF TGTGCCAGCAGCAAGGGACAGGGGGCTCGTGGGGCCAACGTCCTGACTTTC - TRBJ2-6 TRBV9 TRBD1
CASSLGLLVNYGYTF TGTGCCAGCAGCTTGGGGCTGCTGGTAAACTATGGCTACACCTTC - TRBJ1-2 TRBV7-2 -
CAWRDRANTEAFF TGTGCCTGGAGAGACAGGGCAAATACTGAAGCTTTCTTT - TRBJ1-1 TRBV30 TRBD1
CASSTAGGSYEQYF TGTGCCAGCAGCACCGCAGGGGGCTCCTACGAGCAGTACTTC - TRBJ2-7 TRBV7-6 TRBD1
CASGRGGESEAFF TGTGCCAGCGGACGGGGCGGCGAATCTGAAGCTTTCTTT once TRBJ1-1 TRBV25-1 -
CASSLLGRMNTEAFF TGTGCCAGCAGCTTACTGGGTCGGATGAACACTGAAGCTTTCTTT - TRBJ1-1 TRBV11-2 -
CASGGLNEQFF TGTGCCAGCGGGGGCCTCAATGAGCAGTTCTTC - TRBJ2-1 TRBV9 -
CASSSDLWAGGTEAFF TGTGCCAGCAGTAGCGATCTTTGGGCTGGGGGCACTGAAGCTTTCTTT - TRBJ1-1 TRBV2 -
CASRTSGGQETQYF TGTGCCAGCAGAACTAGCGGGGGTCAAGAGACCCAGTACTTC - TRBJ2-5 TRBV6-6 TRBD2
CASSLAGLNTEAFF TGTGCCAGCAGTTTGGCGGGGTTGAACACTGAAGCTTTCTTT - TRBJ1-1 TRBV7-8 -
CASSPRQGGQPQHF TGTGCCAGCAGCCCCCGACAGGGTGGGCAGCCCCAGCATTTT - TRBJ1-5 TRBV7-2 TRBD1
CALSRGYTF TGTGCCTTAAGCCGCGGCTACACCTTC - TRBJ1-2 TRBV5-5 -
CASTPSGAYEQYF TGTGCCAGCACTCCCTCCGGAGCCTACGAGCAGTACTTC - TRBJ2-7 TRBV2 -
CASSEVAGGPDEQFF TGTGCCAGCAGTGAAGTAGCGGGGGGACCCGATGAGCAGTTCTTC - TRBJ2-1 TRBV6-4 TRBD2
CASSGPGQGLGELFF TGTGCCAGCAGTGGGCCGGGACAGGGGTTAGGGGAGCTGTTTTTT - TRBJ2-2 TRBV25-1 TRBD1
CATRTTSGNTIYF TGTGCCACCAGAACAACCTCTGGAAACACCATATATTTT - TRBJ1-3 TRBV15 -
CASSQALSYEQYF TGTGCCAGCAGCCAAGCTCTCTCCTACGAGCAGTACTTC - TRBJ2-7 TRBV14 -
CASSKARGPQGKYSNQPQHF TGTGCCAGCAGCAAAGCCAGGGGCCCACAGGGAAAATATAGCAATCAGCCCCAGCATTTT - TRBJ1-5 TRBV21-1 -
CASSPTPNYNEQFF TGTGCCAGCAGCCCCACCCCCAACTACAATGAGCAGTTCTTC few TRBJ2-1 TRBV6-4 -
CASSQVPGQPQHF TGCGCCAGCAGCCAAGTACCCGGTCAGCCCCAGCATTTT - TRBJ1-5 TRBV4-3 -
CASSFSPQGREPQHF TGTGCCAGCAGTTTTTCCCCACAGGGAAGGGAGCCCCAGCATTTT - TRBJ1-5 TRBV27 -
CSVGQGSADTQYF TGCAGCGTTGGACAGGGAAGCGCAGATACGCAGTATTTT - TRBJ2-3 TRBV29-1 TRBD1
CASSVELGNTIYF TGTGCCAGCAGTGTGGAATTGGGAAACACCATATATTTT - TRBJ1-3 TRBV6-4 -
CASSQADSYEQYF TGCGCCAGCAGCCAAGCGGACAGCTACGAGCAGTACTTC - TRBJ2-7 TRBV4-3 -
CSAMTPYEQYF TGCAGTGCTATGACCCCTTACGAGCAGTACTTC - TRBJ2-7 TRBV20-1 -
CAISDRDRGDTQYF TGTGCCATCAGTGACCGGGACAGGGGAGATACGCAGTATTTT - TRBJ2-3 TRBV10-3 TRBD1
CASSLRDSGILEQFF TGCGCCAGCAGCTTACGTGATAGCGGGATCCTTGAGCAGTTCTTC - TRBJ2-1 TRBV4-1 TRBD2